This TCR beta chain was obtained from a study of CD8 T cells in ankylosing spondylitis. This clonotype was observed many times. Using its own MiXCR run on the 5' RACE reads, TCRdb lists one record per CDR3 protein. The sample contains tens of thousands of distinct CDR3 sequences, 5.3% of which appear only once. There are 17 residues in the CDR3. The J segment lost 0 bases and the V segment lost 5 bases, leaving 13 bases of the junction unmatched. This chain uses TRBV12-3 or TRBV12-4 with TRBJ2-7; 7 nucleotides match TRBD1. Source material: blood, either unsorted or a sorted T cell fraction (not recorded which). The source is a male donor with ankylosing spondylitis or in good health (not recorded which). The DNA of the CDR3 is TGTGCCAGCAGTCCCCCTTCCGGGACAGTAAGCTCCTACGAGCAGTACTTC. It encodes CASSPPSGTVSSYEQYF.